The rows below give T cell receptor beta chains drawn from one sample of a study of T cell repertoires in cytomegalovirus infection. Using its own MiXCR run on the reads, TCRdb lists one record per CDR3 protein. The table includes under 600,000 distinct CDR3 sequences, approximately 15% detected once. Sequenced material: CD8+ T cells from PBMCs. The receptors come from a human donor in good health (CMV status not recorded). Some clones in this sample may be carry-over from other donors' samples. Both conserved end residues are part of each CDR3. A D gene is named only where the DNA matches it firmly.

J gene: TRBJ1-2
D gene: .
V gene: TRBV27
CDR3 protein: CASSLSLSWSLNYGYTF

J gene: TRBJ1-1
D gene: .
V gene: TRBV7-9
CDR3 protein: CASSLMFRGKNTEAFF

J gene: TRBJ1-2
D gene: .
V gene: TRBV12-3/TRBV12-4
CDR3 protein: CASSLAKSPSYGYTF

J gene: TRBJ1-1
D gene: .
V gene: TRBV2
CDR3 protein: CASSPPRVNTEAFF

J gene: TRBJ1-6
D gene: .
V gene: TRBV27
CDR3 protein: CASPLKTGPEGNSPLHF

J gene: TRBJ2-2
D gene: .
V gene: TRBV7-3
CDR3 protein: CASSLDLQLKTGELFF

J gene: TRBJ2-3
D gene: .
V gene: TRBV6-1
CDR3 protein: CASYRVSTDTQYF

J gene: TRBJ1-4
D gene: .
V gene: TRBV6-1
CDR3 protein: CASSEPGGENEKLFF

J gene: TRBJ2-2
D gene: .
V gene: TRBV7-6
CDR3 protein: CASSLNPGRNTGELFF

J gene: TRBJ1-4
D gene: TRBD1
V gene: TRBV7-9
CDR3 protein: CASSLVGDSHNEKLFF

J gene: TRBJ1-2
D gene: .
V gene: TRBV11-2
CDR3 protein: CASSIYSGAHYGYTF

J gene: TRBJ2-1
D gene: .
V gene: TRBV6-6
CDR3 protein: CASSYEAANNEQFF

J gene: TRBJ2-1
D gene: TRBD2
V gene: TRBV2
CDR3 protein: CASSGTSGSPSSYNEQFF

J gene: TRBJ2-5
D gene: TRBD2
V gene: TRBV28
CDR3 protein: CASSSPLLAGDQETQYF

J gene: TRBJ2-3
D gene: TRBD2
V gene: TRBV7-9
CDR3 protein: CASSLRTSGDFTDTQYF

J gene: TRBJ2-7
D gene: .
V gene: TRBV27
CDR3 protein: CASSSLGDNSYEQYF

J gene: TRBJ1-6
D gene: .
V gene: TRBV6-1
CDR3 protein: CASSAEEQLNSPLHF

J gene: TRBJ2-7
D gene: .
V gene: TRBV11-2
CDR3 protein: CASSPRDSDPYEQYF

J gene: TRBJ2-7
D gene: .
V gene: TRBV9
CDR3 protein: CASSVEGYPGYEQYF

J gene: TRBJ1-2
D gene: TRBD1
V gene: TRBV4-1
CDR3 protein: CASSHPGQGLNYGYTF

J gene: TRBJ1-5
D gene: .
V gene: TRBV4-1
CDR3 protein: CASSQGPQPQHF

J gene: TRBJ1-1
D gene: .
V gene: TRBV19
CDR3 protein: CASSIYMNTEAFF

J gene: TRBJ1-5
D gene: .
V gene: TRBV30
CDR3 protein: CAWSAAPGGNQPQHF